These T cell receptor beta chains were read from a single sample in a study of T-cell memory formation after mild COVID-19. TCRdb recomputed calls from the 5' RACE reads with MiXCR, one row per CDR3 protein. The sample contains 150,000 to 200,000 distinct CDR3 sequences, 20% to 25% of which appear only once. Sequencing was carried out using PBMCs or a T cell subset sorted from them (not recorded which). These receptor sequences come from an adult woman who had mild COVID-19 (a few samples of this study predate the infection). Cell type and time point are not known. The CDR3 runs from the conserved cysteine through the conserved F or W. Each record gives: D gene, V gene, J gene, clone size, CDR3 protein, CDR3 DNA. A D gene is named only where the DNA matches it firmly. The size field is filled for only some rows; it gives once, few, many or a size class.

D gene: TRBD2
V gene: TRBV3-1
J gene: TRBJ2-5
clone size: -
CDR3 protein: CASSLRLAGEETQYF
CDR3 DNA: TGTGCCAGCAGCCTAAGACTAGCGGGGGAAGAGACCCAGTACTTC

D gene: -
V gene: TRBV3-1
J gene: TRBJ2-7
clone size: -
CDR3 protein: CASSPRASSGYEQYF
CDR3 DNA: TGTGCCAGCAGCCCAAGAGCGAGCTCCGGGTACGAGCAGTACTTC

D gene: -
V gene: TRBV14
J gene: TRBJ2-7
clone size: -
CDR3 protein: CASSPPAGEQYF
CDR3 DNA: TGTGCCAGCAGTCCCCCCGCGGGGGAGCAGTACTTC

D gene: -
V gene: TRBV20-1
J gene: TRBJ2-3
clone size: few
CDR3 protein: CSARDRSGAFLSTDTQYF
CDR3 DNA: TGCAGTGCTAGAGATAGGTCGGGAGCTTTCCTTTCCACAGATACGCAGTATTTT

D gene: TRBD2
V gene: TRBV29-1
J gene: TRBJ2-7
clone size: few
CDR3 protein: CSVGLAGYEQYF
CDR3 DNA: TGCAGCGTCGGACTAGCGGGCTACGAGCAGTACTTC

D gene: -
V gene: TRBV5-1
J gene: TRBJ2-2
clone size: -
CDR3 protein: CASSFEQGGAGELFF
CDR3 DNA: TGCGCCAGCAGCTTCGAGCAGGGGGGAGCCGGGGAGCTGTTTTTT

D gene: -
V gene: TRBV5-5
J gene: TRBJ2-7
clone size: -
CDR3 protein: CASSPLRSSYEQYF
CDR3 DNA: TGTGCCAGCAGCCCGCTTCGGAGTTCCTACGAGCAGTACTTC

D gene: TRBD1
V gene: TRBV7-9
J gene: TRBJ1-1
clone size: -
CDR3 protein: CASRTGTGGTEAFF
CDR3 DNA: TGTGCCAGCAGAACCGGGACAGGAGGTACTGAAGCTTTCTTT

D gene: TRBD2
V gene: TRBV27
J gene: TRBJ2-1
clone size: once
CDR3 protein: CDSSPGTSGSNEQFF
CDR3 DNA: TGTGACAGCAGCCCCGGGACTAGCGGGAGCAATGAGCAGTTCTTC

D gene: -
V gene: TRBV27
J gene: TRBJ2-1
clone size: -
CDR3 protein: CASSSRQVSYNEQFF
CDR3 DNA: TGTGCCAGCAGTTCCCGACAGGTTTCCTACAATGAGCAGTTCTTC

D gene: TRBD2
V gene: TRBV29-1
J gene: TRBJ2-3
clone size: few
CDR3 protein: CSVTPGLEVFWADTQYF
CDR3 DNA: TGCAGCGTTACCCCGGGACTAGAAGTTTTCTGGGCAGATACGCAGTATTTT

D gene: -
V gene: TRBV5-6
J gene: TRBJ2-5
clone size: -
CDR3 protein: CASSRAEETQYF
CDR3 DNA: TGTGCCAGCAGCCGCGCCGAAGAGACCCAGTACTTC

D gene: -
V gene: TRBV9
J gene: TRBJ2-2
clone size: -
CDR3 protein: CASSGRTDANTGELFF
CDR3 DNA: TGTGCCAGCAGCGGGAGGACAGACGCGAACACCGGGGAGCTGTTTTTT

D gene: -
V gene: TRBV5-6
J gene: TRBJ2-7
clone size: -
CDR3 protein: CASSFWGGSVYEQYF
CDR3 DNA: TGTGCCAGCAGCTTTTGGGGCGGTAGCGTGTACGAGCAGTACTTC

D gene: TRBD2
V gene: TRBV19
J gene: TRBJ2-7
clone size: -
CDR3 protein: CASTPGPLAGPYEQYF
CDR3 DNA: TGTGCCAGTACTCCTGGACCTCTAGCGGGCCCCTACGAGCAGTACTTC

D gene: -
V gene: TRBV4-3
J gene: TRBJ2-7
clone size: few
CDR3 protein: CASSQDRGSYEQYF
CDR3 DNA: TGCGCCAGCAGCCAAGATCGGGGAAGCTACGAGCAGTACTTC

D gene: TRBD2
V gene: TRBV15
J gene: TRBJ2-5
clone size: few
CDR3 protein: CATSTRGVGETQYF
CDR3 DNA: TGTGCCACCAGCACCCGGGGGGTAGGAGAGACCCAGTACTTC

D gene: TRBD1
V gene: TRBV7-6
J gene: TRBJ1-2
clone size: few
CDR3 protein: CASSDYRGFTYGYTF
CDR3 DNA: TGTGCCAGCAGCGACTACAGGGGATTTACCTATGGCTACACCTTC

D gene: -
V gene: TRBV5-6
J gene: TRBJ1-2
clone size: few
CDR3 protein: CASSLMGSDYGYTF
CDR3 DNA: TGTGCCAGCAGCTTGATGGGTTCCGACTATGGCTACACCTTC

D gene: TRBD1
V gene: TRBV12-3/TRBV12-4
J gene: TRBJ1-5
clone size: -
CDR3 protein: CASSRTGGSNQPKHF
CDR3 DNA: TGTGCCAGCAGTCGGACAGGGGGAAGCAATCAGCCCAAGCATTTT

D gene: -
V gene: TRBV30
J gene: TRBJ2-1
clone size: few
CDR3 protein: CAWSEGKEQFF
CDR3 DNA: TGTGCCTGGAGTGAGGGGAAGGAGCAGTTCTTC

D gene: TRBD2
V gene: TRBV29-1
J gene: TRBJ2-3
clone size: many
CDR3 protein: CSGAGGDTDTQYF
CDR3 DNA: TGCAGCGGAGCGGGAGGGGACACAGATACGCAGTATTTT

D gene: -
V gene: TRBV7-9
J gene: TRBJ2-7
clone size: -
CDR3 protein: CASSLGLDYSYEQYF
CDR3 DNA: TGTGCCAGCAGCTTAGGCTTGGACTACTCCTACGAGCAGTACTTC

D gene: -
V gene: TRBV6-6
J gene: TRBJ1-1
clone size: -
CDR3 protein: CASSPLLPENTEAFF
CDR3 DNA: TGTGCCAGCAGTCCCTTGTTACCGGAGAACACTGAAGCTTTCTTT

D gene: -
V gene: TRBV12-3/TRBV12-4
J gene: TRBJ1-2
clone size: few
CDR3 protein: CASRDGGINYGYTF
CDR3 DNA: TGTGCCAGCAGGGATGGGGGGATTAACTATGGCTACACCTTC

D gene: TRBD1
V gene: TRBV30
J gene: TRBJ2-2
clone size: -
CDR3 protein: CAWSPKTGRVTGELFF
CDR3 DNA: TGTGCCTGGAGCCCCAAGACAGGGCGAGTCACCGGGGAGCTGTTTTTT

D gene: TRBD1
V gene: TRBV4-1
J gene: TRBJ2-7
clone size: -
CDR3 protein: CATSPRQGPYDQYF
CDR3 DNA: TGCGCCACCTCACCGCGACAGGGGCCCTACGATCAGTACTTC

D gene: TRBD2
V gene: TRBV7-3
J gene: TRBJ2-3
clone size: -
CDR3 protein: CASRGPGLAGEVDTQYF
CDR3 DNA: TGTGCCAGCAGGGGTCCGGGACTAGCGGGAGAGGTGGATACGCAGTATTTT

D gene: TRBD2
V gene: TRBV29-1
J gene: TRBJ2-1
clone size: few
CDR3 protein: CSVVAGVSYNEQFF
CDR3 DNA: TGCAGCGTTGTAGCGGGAGTTTCCTACAATGAGCAGTTCTTC

D gene: TRBD1
V gene: TRBV29-1
J gene: TRBJ1-1
clone size: many
CDR3 protein: CSVEGQAGGGTEAFF
CDR3 DNA: TGCAGCGTTGAAGGTCAAGCAGGGGGCGGGACTGAAGCTTTCTTT

D gene: -
V gene: TRBV9
J gene: TRBJ2-7
clone size: -
CDR3 protein: CASSPGQKYEQYF
CDR3 DNA: TGTGCCAGCAGCCCTGGACAGAAGTACGAGCAGTACTTC

D gene: -
V gene: TRBV7-6
J gene: TRBJ2-7
clone size: few
CDR3 protein: CASSLGYRVGTYEQYF
CDR3 DNA: TGTGCCAGCAGCTTAGGCTACAGGGTTGGAACCTACGAGCAGTACTTC

D gene: TRBD2
V gene: TRBV20-1
J gene: TRBJ2-1
clone size: few
CDR3 protein: CSARWTSGTYNEQFF
CDR3 DNA: TGCAGTGCTCGCTGGACTAGCGGAACCTACAATGAGCAGTTCTTC

D gene: -
V gene: TRBV4-1
J gene: TRBJ1-1
clone size: few
CDR3 protein: CASSQAGTQEAFF
CDR3 DNA: TGCGCCAGCAGCCAGGCCGGGACACAGGAAGCTTTCTTT

D gene: TRBD2
V gene: TRBV27
J gene: TRBJ2-3
clone size: -
CDR3 protein: CASHSGRARWDTQYF
CDR3 DNA: TGTGCCAGCCATAGCGGGAGGGCCCGATGGGATACGCAGTATTTT

D gene: -
V gene: TRBV21-1
J gene: TRBJ1-2
clone size: -
CDR3 protein: CDSSKGQGGSYGYTF
CDR3 DNA: TGTGACAGCAGCAAAGGGCAGGGCGGAAGTTATGGCTACACCTTC

D gene: TRBD1
V gene: TRBV10-3
J gene: TRBJ2-7
clone size: few
CDR3 protein: CAIRTGESYEQYF
CDR3 DNA: TGTGCCATAAGGACAGGGGAGTCCTACGAGCAGTACTTC

D gene: TRBD2
V gene: TRBV6-5
J gene: TRBJ2-5
clone size: -
CDR3 protein: CASTPGGDQETQYF
CDR3 DNA: TGTGCCAGCACCCCGGGAGGGGACCAAGAGACCCAGTACTTC

D gene: -
V gene: TRBV19
J gene: TRBJ2-1
clone size: -
CDR3 protein: CASSPSNPGLDEQFF
CDR3 DNA: TGTGCCAGTAGTCCCTCAAACCCAGGGTTGGATGAGCAGTTCTTC

D gene: -
V gene: TRBV2
J gene: TRBJ2-1
clone size: -
CDR3 protein: CASVAGWTEQFF
CDR3 DNA: TGTGCCAGCGTAGCAGGGTGGACTGAGCAGTTCTTC

D gene: TRBD2
V gene: TRBV20-1
J gene: TRBJ2-5
clone size: few
CDR3 protein: CSARDRRGGIQETQYF
CDR3 DNA: TGCAGTGCTAGAGATCGGCGGGGGGGAATACAAGAGACCCAGTACTTC

D gene: TRBD1
V gene: TRBV6-5
J gene: TRBJ1-5
clone size: few
CDR3 protein: CASSWGQGNQPQHF
CDR3 DNA: TGTGCCAGCAGCTGGGGACAGGGCAATCAGCCCCAGCATTTT

D gene: -
V gene: TRBV7-2
J gene: TRBJ2-3
clone size: -
CDR3 protein: CASSSLWTSTDTQYF
CDR3 DNA: TGTGCCAGCAGCTCCTTGTGGACTAGCACAGATACGCAGTATTTT

D gene: -
V gene: TRBV9
J gene: TRBJ2-6
clone size: few
CDR3 protein: CASSVGSGTASGANVLTF
CDR3 DNA: TGTGCCAGCAGCGTAGGAAGCGGAACAGCCTCTGGGGCCAACGTCCTGACTTTC

D gene: TRBD2
V gene: TRBV4-1
J gene: TRBJ2-5
clone size: -
CDR3 protein: CASSLRGKQETQYF
CDR3 DNA: TGCGCCAGCAGCCTGCGGGGGAAACAAGAGACCCAGTACTTC

D gene: TRBD1
V gene: TRBV6-6
J gene: TRBJ2-3
clone size: few
CDR3 protein: CATTGTGLTDTQYF
CDR3 DNA: TGTGCCACCACCGGGACAGGCCTCACAGATACGCAGTATTTT

D gene: -
V gene: TRBV12-3/TRBV12-4
J gene: TRBJ1-3
clone size: -
CDR3 protein: CASSFNPSRDGNTIYF
CDR3 DNA: TGTGCCAGCAGTTTCAACCCTTCCAGGGATGGAAACACCATATATTTT

D gene: TRBD2
V gene: TRBV7-6
J gene: TRBJ2-3
clone size: -
CDR3 protein: CASSSRGESTSTDTQYF
CDR3 DNA: TGTGCCAGCAGCTCGCGGGGGGAATCCACAAGCACAGATACGCAGTATTTT

D gene: -
V gene: TRBV4-1
J gene: TRBJ2-7
clone size: few
CDR3 protein: CASSQEGRTNEQYF
CDR3 DNA: TGCGCCAGCAGCCAAGAGGGAAGGACCAACGAGCAGTACTTC

D gene: -
V gene: TRBV12-3/TRBV12-4
J gene: TRBJ1-5
clone size: -
CDR3 protein: CASSQQGGNQPQHF
CDR3 DNA: TGTGCCAGCAGCCAACAGGGTGGGAATCAGCCCCAGCATTTT